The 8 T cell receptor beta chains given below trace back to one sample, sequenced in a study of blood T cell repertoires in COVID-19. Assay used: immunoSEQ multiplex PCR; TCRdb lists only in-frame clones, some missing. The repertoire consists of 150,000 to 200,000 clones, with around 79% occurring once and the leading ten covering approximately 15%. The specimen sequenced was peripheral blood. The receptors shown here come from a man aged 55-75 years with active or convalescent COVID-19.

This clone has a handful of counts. The CDR3 protein is CASDRGVSGNTIYF. The CDR3 DNA sequence: TGTGCCAGCGACAGGGGCGTCTCTGGAAACACCATATATTTT. This rearrangement joins TRBV19 to TRBJ1-3; 8 bases fit TRBD1. The germline V gene encodes CDR1 LNHDA and CDR2 SQIVND (reference sequence). Trimming removed 9 bases from V and 0 bases from J; junction bases left unmatched: 4. The CDR3 contains 14 residues.

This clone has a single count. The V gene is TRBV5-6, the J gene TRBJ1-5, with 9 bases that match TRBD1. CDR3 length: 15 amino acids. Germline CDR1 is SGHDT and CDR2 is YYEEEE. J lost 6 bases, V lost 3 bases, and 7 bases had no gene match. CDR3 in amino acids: CASSSQTGGSQPQHF. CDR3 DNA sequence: TGTGCCAGCAGCTCACAGACAGGGGGTAGTCAGCCCCAGCATTTT. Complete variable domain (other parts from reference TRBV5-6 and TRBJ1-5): DAGVTQSPTHLIKTRGQQVTLRCSPKSGHDTVSWYQQALGQGPQFIFQYYEEEERQRGNFPDRFSGHQFPNYSSELNVNALLLGDSALYLCASSSQTGGSQPQHFGDGTRLSIL.

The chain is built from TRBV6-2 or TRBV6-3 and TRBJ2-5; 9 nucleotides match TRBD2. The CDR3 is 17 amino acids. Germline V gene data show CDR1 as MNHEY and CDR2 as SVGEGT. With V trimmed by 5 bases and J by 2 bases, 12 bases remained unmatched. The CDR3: CASSPPTTSGPQETQYF. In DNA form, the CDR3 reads TGTGCCAGCAGTCCCCCCACCACTAGCGGGCCACAAGAGACCCAGTACTTC.

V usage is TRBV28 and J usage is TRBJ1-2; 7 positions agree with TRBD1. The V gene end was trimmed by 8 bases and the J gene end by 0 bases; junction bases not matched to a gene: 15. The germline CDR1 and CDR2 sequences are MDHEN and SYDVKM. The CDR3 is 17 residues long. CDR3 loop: CASRLSWGDSPNYGYTF. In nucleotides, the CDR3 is TGTGCCAGCCGATTATCCTGGGGGGACAGCCCTAACTATGGCTACACCTTC.

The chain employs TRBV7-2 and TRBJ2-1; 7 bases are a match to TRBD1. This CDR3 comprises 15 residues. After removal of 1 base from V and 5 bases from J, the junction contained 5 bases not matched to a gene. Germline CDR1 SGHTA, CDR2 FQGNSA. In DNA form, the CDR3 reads TGTGCCAGCAGCTTAGAGGGGGACAGCCACAATGAGCAGTTCTTC. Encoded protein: CASSLEGDSHNEQFF.

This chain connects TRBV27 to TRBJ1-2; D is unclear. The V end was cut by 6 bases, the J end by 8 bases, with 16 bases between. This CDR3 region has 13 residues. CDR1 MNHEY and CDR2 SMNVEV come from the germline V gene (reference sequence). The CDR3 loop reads CASRDSTRSGYTF. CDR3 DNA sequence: TGTGCCAGCAGGGATTCTACACGGAGCGGCTACACCTTC.

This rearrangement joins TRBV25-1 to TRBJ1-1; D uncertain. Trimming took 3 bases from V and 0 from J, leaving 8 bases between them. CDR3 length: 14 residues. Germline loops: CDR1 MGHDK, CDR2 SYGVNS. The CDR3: CASSERSMNTEAFF. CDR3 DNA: TGTGCCAGCAGTGAGCGGTCCATGAACACTGAAGCTTTCTTT. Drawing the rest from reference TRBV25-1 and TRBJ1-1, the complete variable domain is EADIYQTPRYLVIGTGKKITLECSQTMGHDKMYWYQQDPGMELHLIHYSYGVNSTEKGDLSSESTVSRIRTEHFPLTLESARPSHTSQYLCASSERSMNTEAFFGQGTRLTVV.

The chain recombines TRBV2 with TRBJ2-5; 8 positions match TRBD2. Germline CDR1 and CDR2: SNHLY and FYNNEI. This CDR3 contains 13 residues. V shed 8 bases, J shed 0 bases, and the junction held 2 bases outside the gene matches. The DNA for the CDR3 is TGTGCCAGCTCTAGCGGGCACCAAGAGACCCAGTACTTC. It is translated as CASSSGHQETQYF.